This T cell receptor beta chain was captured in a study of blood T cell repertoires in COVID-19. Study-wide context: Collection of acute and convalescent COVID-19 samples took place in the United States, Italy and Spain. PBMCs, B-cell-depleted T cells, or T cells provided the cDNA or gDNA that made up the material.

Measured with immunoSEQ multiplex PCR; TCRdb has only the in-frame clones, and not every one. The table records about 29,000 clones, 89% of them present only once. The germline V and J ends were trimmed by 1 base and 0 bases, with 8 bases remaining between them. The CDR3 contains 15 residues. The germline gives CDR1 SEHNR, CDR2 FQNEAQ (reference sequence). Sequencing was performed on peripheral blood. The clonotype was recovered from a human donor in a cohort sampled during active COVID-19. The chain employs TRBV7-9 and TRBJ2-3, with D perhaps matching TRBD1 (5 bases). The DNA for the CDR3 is TGTGCCAGCAGCTTAGTACAGGCTAGCACAGATACGCAGTATTTT. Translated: CASSLVQASTDTQYF.